The 26 T cell receptor beta chains presented below share a single source sample, sequenced in a study of blood T cells in healthy people across ages. A J-beta primer mix and a sample-barcoded 5' primer were used in a second PCR of about 7 to 12 cycles. TCRdb itself ran the 5' RACE reads through MiXCR, one entry per CDR3 protein. The sample holds 1.5 million to 2 million distinct CDR3 sequences; about 32% are singletons and the top ten take about 10%. The sample comprised blood. Every receptor here comes from a woman under 40 in good health.

The table lists this clonotype with a few counts. The V gene is TRBV20-1, the J gene TRBJ2-3; 9 nucleotides align to TRBD1. Looked up from germline, CDR1 is DFQATT and CDR2 is SNEGSKA (reference sequence). This CDR3 is 15 amino acids long. V shed 5 bases and J 6 bases; nucleotides not matched to a gene: 12. DNA for the CDR3: TGCAGTGCTGAGGCAACGACAGGGGGTTGGGATACGCAGTATTTT. Its translation: CSAEATTGGWDTQYF.

This clonotype came up a few times. CDR3 sequence: CSVEGQGGQPQHF. CDR3 nucleotide sequence: TGCAGCGTTGAGGGACAGGGAGGACAGCCCCAGCATTTT. V usage is TRBV29-1 and J usage is TRBJ1-5; 9 positions match TRBD1. This CDR3 is built from 13 residues. Germline CDR1 and CDR2: SQVTM and ANQGSEA. With V trimmed by 3 bases and J by 7 bases, 4 bases remained unmatched.

This clonotype was seen more than once but under ten times. The J gene is TRBJ1-5, the V gene TRBV5-5, with TRBD1 matching over 9 bases. The germline CDR1 and CDR2 sequences are SGHKS and YYEKEE (reference sequence). Trimming took 4 bases from V and 4 from J; bases not matched to a gene: 6. The length of the CDR3 is 15 residues. The CDR3 sequence: CASSVTGTGNQPQHF. The CDR3 nucleotides are TGTGCCAGCAGCGTTACCGGGACAGGGAATCAGCCCCAGCATTTT.

As to this clonotype: One end of the junction does not line up with germline, which may come from a read error. The J gene is TRBJ2-2, the V gene TRBV7-9, with D unresolved. Germline V gene sequence: CDR1 SEHNR, CDR2 FQNEAQ (reference sequence). CDR3 size: 16 residues. The CDR3 loop reads CASSLVKGLNIGELFF. CDR3 coding DNA: TGTGCCAGCAGCTTAGTAAAAGGGTTGAACATCGGGGAGCTGTTTTTT.

This clonotype was counted between two and nine times. This chain joins TRBV20-1 and TRBJ1-5, with D maybe TRBD1 (5 bases). The V gene's germline CDR1 is DFQATT and CDR2 SNEGSKA (reference sequence). This CDR3 is 15 amino acids long. The germline V and J ends were trimmed by 3 bases and 6 bases, with 18 bases remaining between them. For the CDR3, the DNA is TGCAGTGCTAGTTCGACGGGGCGAGGTGCTCAGCCCCAGCATTTT. Protein sequence: CSASSTGRGAQPQHF.

Concerning this clonotype itself: This could be a read error, since a much larger clone is one nucleotide away. The chain has TRBV4-1 and TRBJ2-1; 10 positions agree with TRBD2. The DNA end is more similar to TRBJ2-7, so the J call may be wrong. The CDR3 extends over 16 amino acids. Germline CDR1 and CDR2: MGHRA and YSYEKL. CDR3 sequence reads: CASSPDWASGRNEQYF. CDR3 bases: TGCGCCAGCAGCCCAGACTGGGCTAGCGGGAGAAATGAGCAGTACTTC.

This clonotype was observed a single time. The chain couples TRBV6-5 to TRBJ2-7; D is possibly TRBD1 (6 bases). Germline loops: CDR1 MNHEY, CDR2 SVGAGI. The CDR3 extends over 13 amino acids. Trimming pared 5 bases from V and 3 bases from J, leaving 11 bases between. CDR3 region: CASSGRQVYEQYF. Written as DNA, the CDR3 is TGTGCCAGCAGTGGACGACAGGTCTACGAGCAGTACTTC.

V usage is TRBV27 and J usage is TRBJ2-7; 9 bases are shared with TRBD1. The CDR3 length is 17 residues. Germline V CDR1 and CDR2: MNHEY, SMNVEV (reference sequence). Losses at the gene ends were 5 bases for V and 2 bases for J; bases not matched to a gene: 13. The CDR3 spells CASSLITNRGPTYEQYF. The CDR3 nucleotides read TGTGCCAGCAGTCTAATCACCAACAGGGGGCCTACCTACGAGCAGTACTTC.

This clonotype was picked up a small number of times. The chain combines TRBV21-1 with TRBJ2-1; TRBD2 is the table's D call, not checked against the DNA. TRBV21-1 is a pseudogene. The CDR3 sequence is 18 residues long. Here the CDR3 DNA reads TGTGCCAGCAGCCGGGAACTAGCGGGAACAAGCTCCTACAATGAGCAGTTCTTC. Protein sequence: CASSRELAGTSSYNEQFF.

V and J are TRBV6-5 and TRBJ2-1; maybe TRBD1 (6 bases). The CDR3 is 15 amino acids. V lost 6 bases, J lost 4 bases, and 16 bases lay in between. CDR1 is MNHEY, CDR2 SVGAGI, per germline. The CDR3 coding sequence is TGTGCCAGCAGGTATACAGGGAAGTCTTACAATGAGCAGTTCTTC. Amino acid sequence: CASRYTGKSYNEQFF.

The rearrangement links TRBV5-1 to TRBJ2-7; maybe TRBD2 (5 bases). Trimming removed 5 bases from V and 6 bases from J, with 12 bases in between. CDR3 length: 12 amino acids. The germline V gene encodes CDR1 SGHRS and CDR2 YFSETQ. The CDR3 protein is CASREEAAEQYF. Here the CDR3 DNA reads TGCGCCAGCAGAGAGGAAGCGGCCGAGCAGTACTTC.

This clonotype was counted between two and nine times. The genes are TRBV18 and TRBJ2-7; 7 positions agree with TRBD1. Unmatched junction bases numbered 11, after V lost 5 bases and J lost 7 bases. The germline gives CDR1 KGHSH, CDR2 LQKENI. This CDR3 region has 14 residues. Here the CDR3 reads CASSYRDRREEQYF. CDR3 DNA: TGTGCCAGCTCATACCGGGACAGAAGGGAGGAGCAGTACTTC.

The chain links TRBV25-1 to TRBJ2-5; a possible D gene is TRBD1 (8 bases). V gave up 6 bases and J gave up 13 bases, with 21 bases separating them. Germline assignment: CDR1 MGHDK and CDR2 SYGVNS. This CDR3 is built from 13 residues. CDR3 protein: CASRTTGEGFLYF. DNA of the CDR3: TGTGCCAGCAGAACGACAGGGGAGGGTTTCCTGTACTTC.

This clonotype was seen a handful of times. The chain combines TRBV9 with TRBJ2-1, with a weak D call TRBD2 (6 bases). This CDR3 spans 15 amino acids. V was shortened by 2 bases and J by 1 base, with 10 bases between the two germline ends. Germline loops: CDR1 SGDLS, CDR2 YYNGEE. The CDR3 DNA reads TGTGCCAGCAGCGTGACGGGGGAGTCCTACAATGAGCAGTTCTTC. It encodes CASSVTGESYNEQFF.

This clonotype occurred once. The gene calls are TRBV3-1 and TRBJ2-3; TRBD1 matches at 8 bases. The length of the CDR3 is 17 residues. Germline CDR1 is LGHDT and CDR2 is YNNKEL (reference sequence). V was pared by 4 bases and J by 5 bases, with 14 bases of the junction left unmatched. This CDR3 is CASSPRPYRGRGDTQYF. CDR3 coding DNA: TGTGCCAGCAGCCCGAGGCCTTACAGGGGGAGAGGAGATACGCAGTATTTT.

This clonotype was detected many times. The chain has TRBV4-1 and TRBJ2-7, with 7 bases that match TRBD1. Per the germline V gene, CDR1 is MGHRA and CDR2 is YSYEKL. The CDR3 totals 15 residues. The trim removed 4 bases at V and 4 bases at J, leaving 10 bases unmatched. The CDR3 region has the DNA TGCGCCAGCAGCCTAACAGAGGGGGCGATTTACGAGCAGTACTTC. It encodes CASSLTEGAIYEQYF.

A remark on this clonotype: The junction shows a germline mismatch at one end, possibly a read error. V and J are TRBV9 and TRBJ2-7; 9 nucleotides line up with TRBD2. CDR1 and CDR2 from the germline V gene are SGDLS and YYNGEE. This CDR3 is 19 amino acids long. For the CDR3, the DNA is TGTACCAGCAGCGTAGCTCCTAGCGGGGTAGGGAGGCACTCCTACGAGCAGTACTTC. Translation gives CTSSVAPSGVGRHSYEQYF. Together with reference TRBV9 and TRBJ2-7, the CDR3 gives the full variable domain: DSGVTQTPKHLITATGQRVTLRCSPRSGDLSVYWYQQSLDQGLQFLIQYYNGEERAKGNILERFSAQQFPDLHSELNLSSLELGDSALYFCTSSVAPSGVGRHSYEQYFGPGTRLTVT.

The chain has TRBV20-1 and TRBJ2-3; D assignment may be TRBD1 or TRBD2 (5 bases each). Trimming shortened V by 5 bases and J by 2 bases, and 20 bases separated the two germline ends. Germline loops: CDR1 DFQATT, CDR2 SNEGSKA (reference sequence). The CDR3 contains 16 residues. CDR3 coding DNA: TGCAGTGCTGCCGCCGGGACCCTTGGATTCACAGATACGCAGTATTTT. It is translated as CSAAAGTLGFTDTQYF.

This clonotype was picked up a small number of times. The rearrangement links TRBV7-6 to TRBJ2-1; possible D gene TRBD2, 5 bases. Germline loops: CDR1 SGHVS, CDR2 FNYEAQ. The CDR3 length is 13 residues. The V gene lost 5 bases and the J gene lost 9 bases, with 14 bases spanning the gap. The CDR3 spells CASSRGSAGEQFF. DNA for the CDR3: TGTGCCAGCAGCCGAGGTAGCGCGGGTGAGCAGTTCTTC.

The chain couples TRBV20-1 to TRBJ2-7, with 9 bases that match TRBD2. Per the germline V gene, CDR1 is DFQATT and CDR2 is SNEGSKA (reference sequence). V dropped 0 bases and J dropped 5; count of bases not matched to a gene: 5. CDR3 length: 14 amino acids. The CDR3 DNA follows: TGCAGTGCTAGAGAGCGGGGGGGCCCCAACGAGCAGTACTTC. It codes for CSARERGGPNEQYF.

This clonotype occurred a few times. The chain carries TRBV29-1 and TRBJ1-2, with TRBD1 matching 10 bases. Germline V lookup: CDR1 SQVTM, CDR2 ANQGSEA. Unmatched junction bases numbered 5, after V lost 8 bases and J lost 2 bases. The CDR3 has 13 residues. The CDR3 bases are TGCAGCACGAGACAGGGGGCCAACTATGGCTACACCTTC. It codes for CSTRQGANYGYTF.

The chain combines TRBV4-1 with TRBJ1-2, with D possibly matching TRBD1 (6 bases). Germline CDR1 MGHRA, CDR2 YSYEKL. The length of the CDR3 is 19 residues. The germline V and J ends were trimmed by 0 bases and 8 bases, with 28 bases remaining between them. This CDR3 reads CASSQELGGWMTGSAGYTF. CDR3 nucleotides: TGCGCCAGCAGCCAAGAATTAGGGGGATGGATGACAGGATCAGCAGGCTACACCTTC.

Here the CDR3 DNA reads TGCAGTGCTACGGAGGTTAACACTGAAGCTTTCTTT. It yields the protein CSATEVNTEAFF. The chain combines TRBV20-1 with TRBJ1-1; D remains ambiguous. This CDR3 has 12 residues. The germline gives CDR1 DFQATT, CDR2 SNEGSKA (reference sequence). The V gene lost 4 bases and the J gene lost 2 bases, with 8 bases spanning the gap.

The J gene is TRBJ1-4, the V gene TRBV2, with 7 positions matching TRBD1. The germline V gene encodes CDR1 SNHLY and CDR2 FYNNEI. The CDR3 has 14 amino acids. V shed 8 bases, J shed 4 bases, and the junction held 7 bases outside the gene matches. CDR3: CASVRDRNNEKLFF. The CDR3 DNA is TGTGCCAGCGTCCGGGACAGAAATAATGAAAAACTGTTTTTT.

This clonotype was counted between two and nine times. The CDR3 spells CASSLIGSEGETQYF. CDR3 nucleotides: TGTGCCAGCAGCTTGATTGGGTCGGAGGGGGAGACCCAGTACTTC. The chain couples TRBV7-3 to TRBJ2-5, with D tentatively TRBD2 (6 bases). Germline values: CDR1 SGHTA, CDR2 FQGTGA. Trimming shortened V by 3 bases and J by 5 bases, and 16 bases separated the two germline ends. The CDR3 has 15 amino acids.

This clonotype was detected a few times. This chain links TRBV9 with TRBJ2-3; D is ambiguous. The germline V gene has CDR1 SGDLS and CDR2 YYNGEE. The CDR3 contains 15 residues. The ends were cut back, 0 bases at V and 1 base at J, with 9 bases in the middle. In nucleotides, the CDR3 is TGTGCCAGCAGCGTAGACGAGTATGGCACAGATACGCAGTATTTT. Protein product: CASSVDEYGTDTQYF.